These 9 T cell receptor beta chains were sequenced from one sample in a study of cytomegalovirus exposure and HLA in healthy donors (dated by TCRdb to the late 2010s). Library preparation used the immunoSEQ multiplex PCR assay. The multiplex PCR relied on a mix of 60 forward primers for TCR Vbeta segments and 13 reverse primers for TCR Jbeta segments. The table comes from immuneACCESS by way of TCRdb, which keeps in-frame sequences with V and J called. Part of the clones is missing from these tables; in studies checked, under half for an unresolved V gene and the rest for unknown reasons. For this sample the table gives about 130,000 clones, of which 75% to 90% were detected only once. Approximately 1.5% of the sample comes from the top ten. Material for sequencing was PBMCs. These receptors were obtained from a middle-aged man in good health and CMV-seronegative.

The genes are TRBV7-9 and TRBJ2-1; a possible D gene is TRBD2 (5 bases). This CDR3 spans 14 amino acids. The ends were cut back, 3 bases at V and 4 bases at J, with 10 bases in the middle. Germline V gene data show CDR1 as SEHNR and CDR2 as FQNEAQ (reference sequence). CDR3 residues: CASSLEDGYNEQFF. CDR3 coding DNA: TGTGCCAGCAGCTTGGAGGACGGATACAATGAGCAGTTCTTC.

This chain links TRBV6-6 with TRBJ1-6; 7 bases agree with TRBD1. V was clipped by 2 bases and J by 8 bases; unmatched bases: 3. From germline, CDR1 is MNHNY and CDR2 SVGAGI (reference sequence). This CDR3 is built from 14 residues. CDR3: CASSYRQGDSPLHF. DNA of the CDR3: TGTGCCAGCAGTTACAGGCAGGGGGATTCACCCCTCCACTTT.

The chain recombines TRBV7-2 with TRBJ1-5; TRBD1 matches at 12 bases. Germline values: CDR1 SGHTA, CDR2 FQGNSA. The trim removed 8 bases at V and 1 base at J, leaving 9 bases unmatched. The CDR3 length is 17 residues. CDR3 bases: TGTGCCAGCGGCCCCGGGACAGGGGGCGAGAGCAATCAGCCCCAGCATTTT. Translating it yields CASGPGTGGESNQPQHF.

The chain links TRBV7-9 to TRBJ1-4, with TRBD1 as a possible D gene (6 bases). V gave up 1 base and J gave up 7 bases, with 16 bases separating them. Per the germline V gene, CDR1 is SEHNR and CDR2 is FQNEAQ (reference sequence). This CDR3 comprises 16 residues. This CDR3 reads CASSLEGGARGEKLFF. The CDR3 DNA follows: TGTGCCAGCAGCTTAGAAGGGGGGGCGCGGGGTGAAAAACTGTTTTTT.

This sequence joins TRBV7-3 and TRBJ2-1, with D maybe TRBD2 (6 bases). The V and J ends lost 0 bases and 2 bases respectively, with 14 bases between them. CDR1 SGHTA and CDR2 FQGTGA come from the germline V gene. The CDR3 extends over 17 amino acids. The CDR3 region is CASSLTAGLGTYNEQFF. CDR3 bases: TGTGCCAGCAGCTTAACTGCGGGGCTGGGGACCTACAATGAGCAGTTCTTC.

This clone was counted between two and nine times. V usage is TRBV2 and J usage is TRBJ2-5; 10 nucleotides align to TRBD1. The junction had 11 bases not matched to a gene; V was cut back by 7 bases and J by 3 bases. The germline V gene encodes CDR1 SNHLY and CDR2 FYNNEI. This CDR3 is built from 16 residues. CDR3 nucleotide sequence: TGTGCCAGCAATTCCATGACAGGGGGCCTTGAAGAGACCCAGTACTTC. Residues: CASNSMTGGLEETQYF.

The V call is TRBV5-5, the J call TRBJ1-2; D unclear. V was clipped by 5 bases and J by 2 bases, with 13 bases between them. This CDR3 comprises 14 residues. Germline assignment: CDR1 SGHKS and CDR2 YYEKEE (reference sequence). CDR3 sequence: CASSQPGVNYGYTF. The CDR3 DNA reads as TGTGCCAGCAGTCAACCGGGAGTGAACTATGGCTACACCTTC.

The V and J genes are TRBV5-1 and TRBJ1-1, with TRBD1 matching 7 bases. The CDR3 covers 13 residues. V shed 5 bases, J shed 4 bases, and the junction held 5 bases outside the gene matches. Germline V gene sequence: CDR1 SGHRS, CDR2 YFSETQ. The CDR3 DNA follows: TGCGCCAGCAGTGACAGGGTGGGCACTGAAGCTTTCTTT. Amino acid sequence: CASSDRVGTEAFF.

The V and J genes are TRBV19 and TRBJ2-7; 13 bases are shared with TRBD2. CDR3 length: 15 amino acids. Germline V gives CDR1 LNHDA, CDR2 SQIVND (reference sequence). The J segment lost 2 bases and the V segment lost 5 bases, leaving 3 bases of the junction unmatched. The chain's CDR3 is CASSVGLAGAYEQYF. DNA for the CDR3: TGTGCCAGTAGTGTCGGACTAGCGGGAGCCTACGAGCAGTACTTC.